This T cell receptor (beta chain) appears in the sequencing data of a study of beta chain features in type 1 diabetes. Study conclusions and caveats: Type 1 diabetes patients had fewer VDJ junction insertions and more deletions. Significant though moderate, a shortening of TCRB CDR3s appeared in all four CD4+ subsets of Type 1 diabetes patients. Shorter templates might be favored by PCR, and equally so in patients and in controls.

Germline V lookup: CDR1 SGHTA, CDR2 FQGNSA. There are 15 residues in the CDR3. Between the trimmed V and J ends, which lost 3 bases and 3 bases, there was a span of 12 bases. The investigators reverse transcribed all of the isolated RNA, so they sequenced expressed TCRB transcripts. Repertoires were generated with immunoSEQ multiplex PCR, while TCRdb's copy carries only in-frame clones and drops some. The sample holds about 320,000 clones, 12% to 15% seen once. In its sample, this clone was seen a few times. Its antigen is not known. Sorted populations all exceeded 95% purity. Sequenced sample: central memory CD4+ T cells from blood. The J gene is TRBJ1-3, the V gene TRBV7-2; no definite D call. The TCR originated in a man aged 25 to 40 in good health. In DNA, the CDR3 is TGTGCCAGCAGCTTGTCTGGGCACATTGGAAACACCATATATTTT. Protein sequence: CASSLSGHIGNTIYF.